Below, 9 T cell receptor beta chains from the same sample are listed, as sequenced in a study of post-analysis software for immune sequencing data. Antigens for these TCRs are unknown. Overall study findings and caveats: Controls had lower frequencies than patients of a few TRBV segments, which included TRBV5-6, TRBV5-1 and TRBV20-1.

TCR beta libraries were prepared from cDNA with unique molecular identifiers. TCRdb independently ran MiXCR on the PCR reads; one entry per CDR3 protein. Among hundreds of thousands of distinct CDR3 sequences listed, approximately 53% were seen once. The sample taken for sequencing was blood. Receptors were obtained from a girl aged 5 to 17 with multiple sclerosis.

The rearrangement joins TRBV12-3 or TRBV12-4 to TRBJ2-1, with D tentatively TRBD2 (6 bases). The V end lost 7 bases, the J end lost 5 bases, and 15 bases lay between the germline ends. CDR3 length: 14 amino acids. The CDR3 region is CASNTLGTHNEQFF. DNA for the CDR3: TGTGCCAGCAACACCTTGGGGACTCACAATGAGCAGTTCTTC.

The gene calls are TRBV3-1 and TRBJ2-1; D is uncertain. Germline CDR1 and CDR2: LGHDT and YNNKEL (reference sequence). There are 15 residues in the CDR3. V lost 0 bases to trimming and J lost 4 bases, with 10 bases between them. The CDR3 coding sequence is TGTGCCAGCAGCCAAGAAGGCAGCCCGTACAATGAGCAGTTCTTC. Residues: CASSQEGSPYNEQFF.

The rearrangement uses TRBV25-1 and TRBJ2-3; no firm D call. CDR1 and CDR2 from the germline V gene are MGHDK and SYGVNS. CDR3 size: 14 residues. The V end lost 5 bases, the J end lost 4 bases, and 13 bases lay between the germline ends. CDR3 bases: TGTGCCAGCAGTCGGACCCCCGCGCCAGATACGCAGTATTTT. This sequence encodes CASSRTPAPDTQYF.

V gene TRBV5-1 combines with J gene TRBJ2-4; D may be TRBD1 (6 bases). V was cut by 0 bases and J by 5 bases, with 9 bases left in between. Germline assignment: CDR1 SGHRS and CDR2 YFSETQ. CDR3 length: 14 residues. The CDR3 sequence is CASSLGRGENIQYF. For the CDR3, the DNA is TGCGCCAGCAGCTTGGGCAGGGGCGAAAACATTCAGTACTTC.

This chain connects TRBV28 to TRBJ2-4, with TRBD2 matching 9 bases. With the DNA end fitting TRBJ2-7 better, the J assignment may be wrong. This CDR3 is built from 15 residues. Per germline, CDR1 MDHEN and CDR2 SYDVKM. CDR3 amino acids: CASSHPGLARNEQYF. Written as DNA, the CDR3 is TGTGCCAGCAGTCACCCGGGACTAGCTCGGAACGAGCAGTACTTC.

The V gene is TRBV10-3, the J gene TRBJ2-7; possible D gene TRBD1, 6 bases. V was shortened by 3 bases and J by 0 bases, with 18 bases between the two germline ends. The CDR3 loop spans 17 amino acids. Germline CDR1 reads ENHRY; CDR2 reads SYGVKD. CDR3: CAISDGQGLSSSYEQYF. The CDR3 nucleotides read TGTGCCATCAGTGATGGGCAGGGGCTATCGAGCTCCTACGAGCAGTACTTC.

This clonotype has more than one count but fewer than ten. This chain joins TRBV4-1 and TRBJ2-1; D uncertain. The germline V and J ends were trimmed by 6 bases and 7 bases, with 13 bases remaining between them. CDR1 MGHRA and CDR2 YSYEKL come from the germline V gene. The CDR3 sequence is 13 residues long. The CDR3: CASSPSKANEQFF. CDR3 in DNA: TGCGCCAGCAGTCCAAGTAAGGCGAATGAGCAGTTCTTC.

This clonotype has only one observation. The chain employs TRBV20-1 and TRBJ1-1; D unresolved. Germline V gene lookup returns CDR1 DFQATT and CDR2 SNEGSKA (reference sequence). V was shortened by 0 bases and J by 3 bases, with 8 bases between the two germline ends. This CDR3 region has 13 residues. CDR3 in amino acids: CSAREERDTEAFF. CDR3 bases: TGCAGTGCTAGAGAGGAACGGGACACTGAAGCTTTCTTT.

The chain links TRBV6-6 to TRBJ2-7; D gene uncertain. The V end was cut by 6 bases, the J end by 7 bases, with 13 bases between. This CDR3 is 12 amino acids long. Looked up from germline, CDR1 is MNHNY and CDR2 is SVGAGI (reference sequence). The CDR3, as DNA: TGTGCCAGCAGCCTGGGAACGGTAGAGCAGTACTTC. It is translated as CASSLGTVEQYF.